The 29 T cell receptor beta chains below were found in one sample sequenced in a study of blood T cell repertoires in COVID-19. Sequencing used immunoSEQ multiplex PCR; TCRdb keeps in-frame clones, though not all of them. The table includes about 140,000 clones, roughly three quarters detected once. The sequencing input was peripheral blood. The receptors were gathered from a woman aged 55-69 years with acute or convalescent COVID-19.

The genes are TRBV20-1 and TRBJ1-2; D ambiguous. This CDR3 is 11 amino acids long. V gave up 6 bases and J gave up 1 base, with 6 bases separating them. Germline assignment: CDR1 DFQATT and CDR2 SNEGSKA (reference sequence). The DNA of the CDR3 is TGCAGTGCGGCGGATAACTATGGCTACACCTTC. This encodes CSAADNYGYTF.

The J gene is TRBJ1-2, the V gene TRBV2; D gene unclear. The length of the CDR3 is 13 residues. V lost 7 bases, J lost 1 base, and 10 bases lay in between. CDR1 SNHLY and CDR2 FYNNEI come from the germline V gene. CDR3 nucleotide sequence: TGTGCCAGCACGGGGAACAGTAACTATGGCTACACCTTC. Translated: CASTGNSNYGYTF.

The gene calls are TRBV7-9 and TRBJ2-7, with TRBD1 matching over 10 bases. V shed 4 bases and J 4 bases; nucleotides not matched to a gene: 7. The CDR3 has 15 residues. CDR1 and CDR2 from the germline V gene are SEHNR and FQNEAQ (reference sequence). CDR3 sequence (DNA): TGTGCCAGCAGCTCGGGACGGACAGGGGGATACGAGCAGTACTTC. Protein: CASSSGRTGGYEQYF.

This chain's CDR3 is CASSAGGWNTEAFF. For the CDR3, the DNA is TGTGCCAGCAGCGCTGGGGGGTGGAACACTGAAGCTTTCTTT. The chain uses TRBV7-9 and TRBJ1-1, with TRBD1 as a possible D gene (5 bases). Trimming shortened V by 5 bases and J by 1 base, and 11 bases separated the two germline ends. CDR1 is SEHNR and CDR2 is FQNEAQ in the germline V gene (reference sequence). This CDR3 spans 14 amino acids. Filled out from reference TRBV7-9 and TRBJ1-1, the complete variable domain reads DTGVSQNPRHKITKRGQNVTFRCDPISEHNRLYWYRQTLGQGPEFLTYFQNEAQLEKSRLLSDRFSAERPKGSFSTLEIQRTEQGDSAMYLCASSAGGWNTEAFFGQGTRLTVV.

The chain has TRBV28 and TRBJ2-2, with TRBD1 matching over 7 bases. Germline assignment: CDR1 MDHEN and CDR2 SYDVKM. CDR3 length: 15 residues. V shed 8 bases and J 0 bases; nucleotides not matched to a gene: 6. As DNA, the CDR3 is TGTGCCAGCCAGACAGGGTCCACGAACACCGGGGAGCTGTTTTTT. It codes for CASQTGSTNTGELFF. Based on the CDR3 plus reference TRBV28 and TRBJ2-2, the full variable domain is DVKVTQSSRYLVKRTGEKVFLECVQDMDHENMFWYRQDPGLGLRLIYFSYDVKMKEKGDIPEGYSVSREKKERFSLILESASTNQTSMYLCASQTGSTNTGELFFGEGSRLTVL.

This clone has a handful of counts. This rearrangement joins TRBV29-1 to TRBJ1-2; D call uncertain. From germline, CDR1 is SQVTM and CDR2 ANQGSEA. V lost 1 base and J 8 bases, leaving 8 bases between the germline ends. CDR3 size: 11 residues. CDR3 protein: CSVEVREGYTF. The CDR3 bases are TGCAGCGTTGAAGTCCGGGAAGGCTACACCTTC.

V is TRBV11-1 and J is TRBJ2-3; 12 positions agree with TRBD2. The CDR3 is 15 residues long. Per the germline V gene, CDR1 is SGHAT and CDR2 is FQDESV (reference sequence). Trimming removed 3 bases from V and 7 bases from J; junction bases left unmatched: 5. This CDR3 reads CASSFGTSGRYTQYF. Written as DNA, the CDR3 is TGTGCCAGCAGCTTCGGAACTAGCGGGAGGTATACGCAGTATTTT.

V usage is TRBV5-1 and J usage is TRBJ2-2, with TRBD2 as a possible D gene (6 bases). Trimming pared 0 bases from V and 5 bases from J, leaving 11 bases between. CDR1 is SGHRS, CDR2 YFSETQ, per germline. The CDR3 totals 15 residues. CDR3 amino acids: CASSLAAGWTGELFF. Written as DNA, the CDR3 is TGCGCCAGCAGCTTGGCCGCGGGATGGACCGGGGAGCTGTTTTTT.

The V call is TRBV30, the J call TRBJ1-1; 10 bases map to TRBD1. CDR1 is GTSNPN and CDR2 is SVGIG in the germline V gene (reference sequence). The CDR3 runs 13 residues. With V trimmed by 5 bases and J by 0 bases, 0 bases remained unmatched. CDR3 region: CAWGTGVNTEAFF. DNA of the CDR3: TGTGCCTGGGGGACAGGGGTGAACACTGAAGCTTTCTTT. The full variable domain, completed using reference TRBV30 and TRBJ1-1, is SQTIHQWPATLVQPVGSPLSLECTVEGTSNPNLYWYRQAAGRGLQLLFYSVGIGQISSEVPQNLSASRPQDRQFILSSKKLLLSDSGFYLCAWGTGVNTEAFFGQGTRLTVV.

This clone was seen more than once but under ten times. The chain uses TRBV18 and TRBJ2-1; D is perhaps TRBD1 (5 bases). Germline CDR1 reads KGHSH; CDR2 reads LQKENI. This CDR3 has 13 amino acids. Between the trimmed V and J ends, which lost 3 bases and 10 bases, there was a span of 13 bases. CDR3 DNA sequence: TGTGCCAGCTCACCCGACCAGGGTGGAGAGCAGTTCTTC. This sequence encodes CASSPDQGGEQFF.

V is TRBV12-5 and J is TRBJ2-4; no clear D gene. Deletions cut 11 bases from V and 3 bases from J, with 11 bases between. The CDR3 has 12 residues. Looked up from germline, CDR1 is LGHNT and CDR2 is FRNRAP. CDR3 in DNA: TGTGCTGTGCGAGTCGACAAAAACATTCAGTACTTC. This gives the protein CAVRVDKNIQYF.

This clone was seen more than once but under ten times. CDR3: CASSLARTSGSFNEQFF. CDR3 in DNA: TGTGCCAGCAGCTTGGCCAGGACTAGCGGGAGTTTTAATGAGCAGTTCTTC. V gene TRBV5-6 combines with J gene TRBJ2-1, with 13 bases identical to TRBD2. The CDR3 consists of 17 residues. Germline V gene lookup returns CDR1 SGHDT and CDR2 YYEEEE. V gave up 0 bases and J gave up 7 bases; unmatched junction bases: 7.

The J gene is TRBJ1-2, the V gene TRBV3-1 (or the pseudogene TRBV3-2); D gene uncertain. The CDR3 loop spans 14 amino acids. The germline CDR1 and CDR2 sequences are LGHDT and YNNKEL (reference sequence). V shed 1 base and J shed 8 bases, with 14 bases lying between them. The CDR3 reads CASSQGSTRRGYTF. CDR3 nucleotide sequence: TGTGCCAGCAGCCAAGGATCGACCCGGCGGGGCTACACCTTC.

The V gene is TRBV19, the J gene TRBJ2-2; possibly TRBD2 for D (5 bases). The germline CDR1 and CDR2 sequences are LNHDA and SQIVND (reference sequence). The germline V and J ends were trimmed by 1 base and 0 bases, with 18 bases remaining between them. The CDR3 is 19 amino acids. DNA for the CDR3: TGTGCCAGTAGTATAGTGGGCATGGGGAGACGGACGAACACCGGGGAGCTGTTTTTT. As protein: CASSIVGMGRRTNTGELFF.

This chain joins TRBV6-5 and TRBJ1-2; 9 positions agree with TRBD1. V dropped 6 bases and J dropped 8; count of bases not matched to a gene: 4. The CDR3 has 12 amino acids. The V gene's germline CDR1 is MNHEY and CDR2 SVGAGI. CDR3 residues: CASSWGQGGYTF. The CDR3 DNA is TGTGCCAGCAGCTGGGGACAGGGCGGCTACACCTTC.

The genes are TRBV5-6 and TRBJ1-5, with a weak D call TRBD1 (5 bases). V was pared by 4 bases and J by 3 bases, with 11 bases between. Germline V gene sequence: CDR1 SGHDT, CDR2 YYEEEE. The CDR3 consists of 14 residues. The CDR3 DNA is TGTGCCAGCAGCAGAAGACAGACCAATCAGCCCCAGCATTTT. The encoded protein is CASSRRQTNQPQHF.

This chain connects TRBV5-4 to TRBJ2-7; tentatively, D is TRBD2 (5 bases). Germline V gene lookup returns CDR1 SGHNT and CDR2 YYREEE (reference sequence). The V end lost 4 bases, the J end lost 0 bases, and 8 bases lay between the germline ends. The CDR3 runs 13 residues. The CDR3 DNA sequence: TGTGCCAGCAGCAAAGCGGACTCCTACGAGCAGTACTTC. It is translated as CASSKADSYEQYF. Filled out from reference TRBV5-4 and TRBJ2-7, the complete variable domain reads ETGVTQSPTHLIKTRGQQVTLRCSSQSGHNTVSWYQQALGQGPQFIFQYYREEENGRGNFPPRFSGLQFPNYSSELNVNALELDDSALYLCASSKADSYEQYFGPGTRLTVT.

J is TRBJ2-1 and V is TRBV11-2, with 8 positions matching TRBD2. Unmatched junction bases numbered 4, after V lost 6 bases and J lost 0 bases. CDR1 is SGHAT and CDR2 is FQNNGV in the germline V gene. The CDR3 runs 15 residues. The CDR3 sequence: CASSSTSGSYNEQFF. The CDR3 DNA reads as TGTGCCAGCAGTTCAACTAGCGGCTCCTACAATGAGCAGTTCTTC.

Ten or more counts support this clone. CDR3: CASSYSSEGGADTQYF. CDR3 sequence (DNA): TGTGCCAGCAGTTACTCGAGCGAAGGCGGGGCAGATACGCAGTATTTT. V usage is TRBV6-6 and J usage is TRBJ2-3; perhaps TRBD2 as D (6 bases). V was clipped by 0 bases and J by 4 bases, with 14 bases between them. The germline V gene encodes CDR1 MNHNY and CDR2 SVGAGI (reference sequence). This CDR3 has 16 residues.

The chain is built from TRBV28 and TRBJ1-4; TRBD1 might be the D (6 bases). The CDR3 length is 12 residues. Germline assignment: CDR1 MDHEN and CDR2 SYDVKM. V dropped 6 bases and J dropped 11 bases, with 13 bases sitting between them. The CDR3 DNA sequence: TGTGCCAGCAGCCGACAGGTGCTCAAACTGTTTTTT. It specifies CASSRQVLKLFF. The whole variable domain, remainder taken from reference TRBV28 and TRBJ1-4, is DVKVTQSSRYLVKRTGEKVFLECVQDMDHENMFWYRQDPGLGLRLIYFSYDVKMKEKGDIPEGYSVSREKKERFSLILESASTNQTSMYLCASSRQVLKLFFGSGTQLSVL.

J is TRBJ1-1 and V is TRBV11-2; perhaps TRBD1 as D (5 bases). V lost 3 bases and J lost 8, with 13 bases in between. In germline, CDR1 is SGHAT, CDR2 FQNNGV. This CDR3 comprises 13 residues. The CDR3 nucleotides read TGTGCCAGCAGCTTGAGAGCGGGACTCGAAGCTTTCTTT. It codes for CASSLRAGLEAFF.

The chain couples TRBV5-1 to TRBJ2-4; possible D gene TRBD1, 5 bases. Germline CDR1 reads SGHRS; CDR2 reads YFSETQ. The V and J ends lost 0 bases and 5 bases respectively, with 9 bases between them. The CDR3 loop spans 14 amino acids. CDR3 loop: CASSLGQSQNIQYF. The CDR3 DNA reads TGCGCCAGCAGCTTGGGACAGAGCCAAAACATTCAGTACTTC. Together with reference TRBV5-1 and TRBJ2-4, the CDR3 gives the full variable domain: KAGVTQTPRYLIKTRGQQVTLSCSPISGHRSVSWYQQTPGQGLQFLFEYFSETQRNKGNFPGRFSGRQFSNSRSEMNVSTLELGDSALYLCASSLGQSQNIQYFGAGTRLSVL.

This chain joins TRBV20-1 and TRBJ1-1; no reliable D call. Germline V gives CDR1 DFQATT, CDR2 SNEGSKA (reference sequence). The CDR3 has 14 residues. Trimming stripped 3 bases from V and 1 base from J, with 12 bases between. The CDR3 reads CSASSGRRNTEAFF. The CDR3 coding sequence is TGCAGTGCTAGTTCGGGGAGGCGGAACACTGAAGCTTTCTTT.

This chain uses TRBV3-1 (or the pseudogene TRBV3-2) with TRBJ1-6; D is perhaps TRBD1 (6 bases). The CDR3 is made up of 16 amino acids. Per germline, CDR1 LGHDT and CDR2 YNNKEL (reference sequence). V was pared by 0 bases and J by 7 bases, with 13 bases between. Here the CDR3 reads CASSQDFSQGNSPLHF. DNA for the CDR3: TGTGCCAGCAGCCAAGATTTTAGCCAGGGGAATTCACCCCTCCACTTT.

The CDR3: CASSVAPSGHHNEQFF. The CDR3 region has the DNA TGTGCCAGCAGCGTAGCTCCCAGCGGGCACCACAATGAGCAGTTCTTC. The chain combines TRBV9 with TRBJ2-1; TRBD2 might be the D (6 bases). Germline V gene data show CDR1 as SGDLS and CDR2 as YYNGEE. This CDR3 has 16 residues. The V end was cut by 0 bases, the J end by 5 bases, with 15 bases between.

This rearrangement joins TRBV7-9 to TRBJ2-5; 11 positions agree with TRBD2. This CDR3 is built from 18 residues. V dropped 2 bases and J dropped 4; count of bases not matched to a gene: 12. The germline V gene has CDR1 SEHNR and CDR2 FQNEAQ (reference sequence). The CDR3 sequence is CASSLSRLAGSPRETQYF. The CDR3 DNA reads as TGTGCCAGCAGCTTAAGTCGACTAGCGGGGTCCCCCAGAGAGACCCAGTACTTC.

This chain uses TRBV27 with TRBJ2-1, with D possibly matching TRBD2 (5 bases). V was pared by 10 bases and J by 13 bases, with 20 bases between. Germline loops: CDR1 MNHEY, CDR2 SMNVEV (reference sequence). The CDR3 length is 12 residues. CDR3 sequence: CATSSVGEAQFF. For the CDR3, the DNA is TGTGCCACCTCTTCCGTGGGAGAAGCTCAGTTCTTC.

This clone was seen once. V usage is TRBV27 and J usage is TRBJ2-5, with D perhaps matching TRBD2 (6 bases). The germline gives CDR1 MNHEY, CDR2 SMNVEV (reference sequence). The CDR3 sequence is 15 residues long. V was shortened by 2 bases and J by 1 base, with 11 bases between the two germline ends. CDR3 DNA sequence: TGTGCCAGCAGTTTAGGGGGGAGTGGCCAAGAGACCCAGTACTTC. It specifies CASSLGGSGQETQYF.

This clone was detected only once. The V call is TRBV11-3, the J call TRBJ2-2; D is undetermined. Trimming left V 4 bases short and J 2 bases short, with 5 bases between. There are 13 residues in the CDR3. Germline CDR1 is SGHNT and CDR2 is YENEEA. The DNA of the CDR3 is TGTGCCAGCAGCTCCCTAAACACCGGGGAGCTGTTTTTT. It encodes CASSSLNTGELFF.